This T cell receptor (beta chain) was sequenced during a study of cytomegalovirus exposure and HLA in healthy donors. Study-level results: The records held CMV serostatus as the only immune exposure information. Further analysis, carried out later, found HLA-associated TCR beta chains more clonally expanded than equally common other chains.

Each donor's status was that of a healthy bone marrow donor. Germline lookup yields CDR1 SNHLY and CDR2 FYNNEI. Trimming took 5 bases from V and 5 from J; bases not matched to a gene: 4. This CDR3 has 13 amino acids. The study ran its PCR with 60 Vbeta and 13 Jbeta primers. Produced via immunoSEQ multiplex PCR; TCRdb's table is partial and in-frame only. The profile shows roughly 150,000 clones, 70% to 90% of them singletons. This clone was recorded only once. No antigen is known for it. The sequence derives from a woman aged 18 to 35 in good health and CMV-seronegative. The chain employs TRBV2 and TRBJ2-5, with TRBD2 matching 8 bases. Sequenced sample: PBMCs. The CDR3 here is CASSQGLAETQYF. The CDR3 region has the DNA TGTGCCAGCAGTCAAGGACTAGCCGAGACCCAGTACTTC.